The 24 T cell receptor beta chains presented below share a single source sample, sequenced in a study of shared clonotypes between healthy human individuals. The data were produced by immunoSEQ multiplex PCR, yet TCRdb's version contains in-frame clones alone and is incomplete. The table has 2 million to 2.5 million clones, roughly 93% seen once. Sequenced: naive CD4+ T cells from PBMCs. Subset given: CD45RA+ positively selected. Receptor source: a man younger than 35 in good health. Some clones in this sample may be carry-over from other donors' samples.

In this sample, this clone turned up a few times. This rearrangement joins TRBV6-6 to TRBJ1-5; no firm D call. Trimming pared 6 bases from V and 1 base from J, leaving 16 bases between. The CDR3 loop spans 16 amino acids. In germline, CDR1 is MNHNY, CDR2 SVGAGI (reference sequence). The CDR3 reads CASSSVLSWSNQPQHF. CDR3 DNA sequence: TGTGCCAGCAGCTCTGTCCTATCTTGGAGCAATCAGCCCCAGCATTTT.

The genes are TRBV28 and TRBJ1-4; 8 nucleotides line up with TRBD1. CDR3 length: 17 amino acids. In germline, CDR1 is MDHEN, CDR2 SYDVKM. The V segment lost 3 bases and the J segment 4 bases; nucleotides outside the gene matches: 10. The CDR3 sequence is CASSFLGRGHRNEKLFF. For the CDR3, the DNA is TGTGCCAGCAGTTTCCTCGGCAGGGGGCATCGTAATGAAAAACTGTTTTTT.

The rearrangement joins TRBV28 to TRBJ2-3, with 7 bases matching TRBD2. This CDR3 has 16 residues. Germline V lookup: CDR1 MDHEN, CDR2 SYDVKM. V lost 3 bases, J lost 5 bases, and 11 bases stayed unmatched. The CDR3 here is CASSLRREWGRDTQYF. CDR3 DNA: TGTGCCAGCAGTTTGCGGCGGGAGTGGGGGAGAGATACGCAGTATTTT.

The chain recombines TRBV5-1 with TRBJ2-5, with D maybe TRBD1 (6 bases). The CDR3 runs to 14 residues. Trimming stripped 1 base from V and 4 bases from J, with 11 bases between. Germline V CDR1 and CDR2: SGHRS, YFSETQ. CDR3 protein: CASSLSTGRETQYF. DNA for the CDR3: TGCGCCAGCAGCTTGTCAACAGGGAGAGAGACCCAGTACTTC.

The rearrangement uses TRBV2 and TRBJ2-1, with D perhaps TRBD1 or TRBD2 (7 bases each). CDR3 length: 11 residues. With 10 bases removed from V and 10 bases from J, the gap between germline ends came to 14 bases. Germline CDR1 SNHLY, CDR2 FYNNEI. In nucleotides, the CDR3 is TGTGCCACCAGGGGAGGGGGCGAGCAGTTCTTC. Protein: CATRGGGEQFF.

The V gene is TRBV5-1, the J gene TRBJ2-7, with 10 bases identical to TRBD2. The CDR3 is 14 amino acids. Looked up from germline, CDR1 is SGHRS and CDR2 is YFSETQ. The V segment lost 4 bases and the J segment 5 bases; nucleotides outside the gene matches: 6. In nucleotides, the CDR3 is TGCGCCAGCAGCAGGACTAGCGGCCTCGACGAGCAGTACTTC. Its protein product is CASSRTSGLDEQYF.

CDR3 coding DNA: TGTGCCAGCAGCCCGCGGCCCCCGGGAGAAAACTATGGCTACACCTTC. It translates to CASSPRPPGENYGYTF. The J gene is TRBJ1-2, the V gene TRBV5-4; D ambiguous. V was pared by 4 bases and J by 2 bases, with 18 bases between. CDR1 SGHNT and CDR2 YYREEE come from the germline V gene (reference sequence). The CDR3 length is 16 residues.

This chain links TRBV7-6 with TRBJ1-4; a possible D gene is TRBD1 (5 bases). This CDR3 is built from 18 residues. Trimming cost V 0 bases and J 8 bases, with 22 bases left between them. CDR1 and CDR2 (germline): SGHVS, FNYEAQ. For the CDR3, the DNA is TGTGCCAGCAGCTTAGCGATGGGCTTCTACGGACAAGCGGAAAAACTGTTTTTT. Residues: CASSLAMGFYGQAEKLFF. Full variable domain (remainder filled in from reference TRBV7-6 and TRBJ1-4): GAGVSQSPRYKVTKRGQDVALRCDPISGHVSLYWYRQALGQGPEFLTYFNYEAQQDKSGLPNDRFSAERPEGSISTLTIQRTEQRDSAMYRCASSLAMGFYGQAEKLFFGSGTQLSVL.

This clone has only one observation. Other DNA sequences in the same sample also yield this CDR3. V is TRBV28 and J is TRBJ2-7; D ambiguous. This CDR3 has 15 amino acids. CDR1 is MDHEN and CDR2 is SYDVKM in the germline V gene. With 2 bases removed from V and 0 bases from J, the gap between germline ends came to 11 bases. CDR3 in amino acids: CASSLAAKSSYEQYF. The CDR3 nucleotides are TGTGCCAGCAGTTTAGCGGCTAAGTCCTCCTACGAGCAGTACTTC.

In the case of this clone: This same CDR3 is encoded by further DNA sequences in the sample. The chain employs TRBV28 and TRBJ1-4; D unclear. The V gene's germline CDR1 is MDHEN and CDR2 SYDVKM. The CDR3 length is 12 residues. Trimming pared 4 bases from V and 0 bases from J, leaving 0 bases between. The CDR3 nucleotides read TGTGCCAGCAGTTCAACTAATGAAAAACTGTTTTTT. Protein sequence: CASSSTNEKLFF.

This sequence joins TRBV7-9 and TRBJ1-3; 7 bases align to TRBD1. Germline CDR1 is SEHNR and CDR2 is FQNEAQ (reference sequence). With V trimmed by 3 bases and J by 0 bases, 5 bases remained unmatched. The CDR3 spans 16 residues. The CDR3 sequence: CASSFGTASSGNTIYF. The CDR3 nucleotides are TGTGCCAGCAGCTTTGGGACAGCGAGCTCTGGAAACACCATATATTTT.

This chain links TRBV7-3 with TRBJ2-1; TRBD1 agrees at 7 bases. J was trimmed by 0 bases and V by 1 base; bases with no gene match: 6. Germline CDR1 and CDR2: SGHTA and FQGTGA. This CDR3 spans 17 amino acids. The CDR3 DNA follows: TGTGCCAGCAGCTTAAATAGCAGGGGGAGCTCCTACAATGAGCAGTTCTTC. This encodes CASSLNSRGSSYNEQFF.

This chain uses TRBV6-1 with TRBJ2-1; a weak D match, TRBD1 (5 bases). The length of the CDR3 is 15 residues. V was cut by 8 bases and J by 9 bases, with 23 bases left in between. Germline assignment: CDR1 MNHNS and CDR2 SASEGT. This CDR3 is CASRWQGTLKGEQFF. The CDR3 nucleotides are TGTGCCAGCCGCTGGCAGGGTACCTTGAAGGGTGAGCAGTTCTTC.

For this clone: This CDR3 is also generated by other DNA sequences in the sample. This chain joins TRBV18 and TRBJ2-7; a weak D match, TRBD2 (6 bases). Germline CDR1 is KGHSH and CDR2 is LQKENI. The CDR3 consists of 14 residues. Trimming removed 0 bases at V and 4 bases at J, with 10 bases between. In DNA, the CDR3 is TGTGCCAGCTCACCACCGGGACTGCCGTACGAGCAGTACTTC. Protein product: CASSPPGLPYEQYF.

This chain joins TRBV7-6 and TRBJ2-2; a possible D gene is TRBD1 (6 bases). This CDR3 region has 17 residues. Deletions cut 4 bases from V and 5 bases from J, with 20 bases between. From germline, CDR1 is SGHVS and CDR2 FNYEAQ. Here the CDR3 reads CASSYPAGAGFTGELFF. The CDR3 DNA reads as TGTGCCAGCAGCTATCCGGCAGGGGCAGGGTTTACCGGGGAGCTGTTTTTT.

The V and J genes are TRBV27 and TRBJ2-7; tentatively, D is TRBD1 or TRBD2 (6 bases each). V was trimmed by 6 bases and J by 7 bases, leaving 13 bases between them. The CDR3 totals 12 residues. CDR1 MNHEY and CDR2 SMNVEV come from the germline V gene (reference sequence). CDR3: CASSLGGFEQYF. The DNA for the CDR3 is TGTGCCAGCAGCTTAGGGGGGTTTGAGCAGTACTTC.

The chain employs TRBV29-1 and TRBJ1-2; 8 bases are a match to TRBD1. Looked up from germline, CDR1 is SQVTM and CDR2 is ANQGSEA. Trimming cost V 8 bases and J 1 base; bases outside gene matches: 0. The CDR3 sequence is 11 residues long. The CDR3 sequence: CSTGGNYGYTF. For the CDR3, the DNA is TGCAGCACAGGGGGTAACTATGGCTACACCTTC.

The chain uses TRBV28 and TRBJ1-5; D uncertain. CDR1 is MDHEN, CDR2 SYDVKM, per germline. V was cut by 8 bases and J by 0 bases, with 20 bases left in between. The CDR3 has 17 residues. This CDR3 reads CASGGAAVPYSNQPQHF. The CDR3 DNA is TGTGCCAGCGGAGGTGCGGCAGTACCGTATAGCAATCAGCCCCAGCATTTT.

This rearrangement joins TRBV10-3 to TRBJ2-5, with D possibly being TRBD2 (6 bases). Trimming removed 6 bases from V and 1 base from J, with 9 bases in between. Germline assignment: CDR1 ENHRY and CDR2 SYGVKD. The CDR3 is 13 amino acids. The CDR3 protein is CAISGGFQETQYF. In nucleotides, the CDR3 is TGTGCCATCAGCGGGGGTTTCCAAGAGACCCAGTACTTC.

The J gene is TRBJ2-5, the V gene TRBV5-4, with D uncertain. In germline, CDR1 is SGHNT, CDR2 YYREEE (reference sequence). Trimming pared 0 bases from V and 1 base from J, leaving 7 bases between. This CDR3 region has 14 residues. The CDR3 coding sequence is TGTGCCAGCAGCTTGGCCTTTACCCAAGAGACCCAGTACTTC. This encodes CASSLAFTQETQYF. Complete variable domain (other parts from reference TRBV5-4 and TRBJ2-5): ETGVTQSPTHLIKTRGQQVTLRCSSQSGHNTVSWYQQALGQGPQFIFQYYREEENGRGNFPPRFSGLQFPNYSSELNVNALELDDSALYLCASSLAFTQETQYFGPGTRLLVL.

This clone was picked up one time. The CDR3 DNA reads as TGTGCCAGCAGCCCCCGGGGCCGGCGATGGGACATTCAGTACTTC. Translated, it gives CASSPRGRRWDIQYF. The genes are TRBV5-6 and TRBJ2-4, with D perhaps TRBD1 or TRBD2 (5 bases each). Trimming left V 4 bases short and J 8 bases short, with 19 bases between. Germline CDR1 SGHDT, CDR2 YYEEEE. The CDR3 sequence is 15 residues long.

The rearrangement uses TRBV7-9 and TRBJ1-2; D possibly corresponds to TRBD1 (6 bases). This CDR3 is built from 13 residues. The germline V gene has CDR1 SEHNR and CDR2 FQNEAQ (reference sequence). The V gene lost 5 bases and the J gene lost 7 bases, with 14 bases spanning the gap. Written as DNA, the CDR3 is TGTGCCAGCAGCAAATCAGGGGCATCTGGCTACACCTTC. Its translation is CASSKSGASGYTF.

This chain links TRBV7-9 with TRBJ1-3; 7 bases agree with TRBD1. The CDR3 is made up of 16 amino acids. V lost 1 base and J lost 0; bases outside the gene matches: 3. From germline, CDR1 is SEHNR and CDR2 FQNEAQ (reference sequence). The CDR3 loop reads CASSLGDSYSGNTIYF. The CDR3 DNA follows: TGTGCCAGCAGCTTAGGGGACAGCTACTCTGGAAACACCATATATTTT.

V and J are TRBV19 and TRBJ2-4, with a tentative D call TRBD1 (5 bases). Germline assignment: CDR1 LNHDA and CDR2 SQIVND (reference sequence). This CDR3 region has 17 residues. Trimming took off 2 bases at V and 2 bases at J, with 16 bases between the two ends. DNA for the CDR3: TGTGCCAGTAGTATACAGGGCGTGAGTGGAACCAAAAACATTCAGTACTTC. Protein sequence: CASSIQGVSGTKNIQYF.